This paragraph covers one T cell receptor (beta chain) sequence. The antigen this receptor binds is unknown. Qualities for individual bases were not recorded, and no much larger clone is one base off. Based on the germline V gene (reference sequence), the CDR1 and CDR2 sequences are LNHDA and SQIVND. Relative to germline, V is 5 bases shorter and J is 6 bases shorter, with 11 bases between their ends. From the cysteine up to the phenylalanine, the CDR3 has a length of 13 residues. CDR3 DNA is the only sequence kept; it has 39 bases, read in frame from the first base. Library preparation used the immunoSEQ multiplex PCR assay. The multiplex PCR relied on a mix of 60 forward primers for TCR Vbeta segments and 13 reverse primers for TCR Jbeta segments. Amplification of the CDR3 region of rearranged TCR beta genes was performed with a multiplex PCR assay on genomic DNA. The amplified TCR beta libraries were sequenced on the Illumina HiSeq System as 87-base-pair reads. The original pipeline was this. In a later analysis, roughly 80 million unique TCR beta chains were counted across the approximately 640 repertoires, and roughly 10 million of these chains were shared by at least two donors. To remove PCR and sequencing errors, raw reads were error-corrected and collapsed into unique sequences using a nearest-neighbor algorithm that merged closely related sequences. V, D and J gene segments were assigned by aligning CDR3 sequences to IMGT reference sequences. Each retained sequence needed at least a six-nucleotide match to both a V gene segment and a J gene segment. Rearrangements were classified as productive when the CDR3 lacked stop codons and remained in frame with V and J, and all other rearrangements were classified as non-productive. Following IMGT convention, CDR3 was defined as the stretch from the second conserved V-encoded cysteine up to the conserved J-encoded phenylalanine. The earlier analysis of about 610 of the donors excluded any sequence lacking an unambiguous match to a single V gene segment. In an earlier analysis of 500 to 750 of the donors, V segments were called functional above 56.7% productive rearrangements and were called segregating when the between-donor standard deviation exceeded 5%. A statistical classification framework was developed to diagnose cytomegalovirus status using the catalog of TCR beta chain sequences. A later analysis assigned V and J genes by comparing TCR nucleotide sequences with IMGT/GENE-DB human TR gene sequences. Using the TCRdist pipeline, a later analysis assigned CDR3 sequences along with most-parsimonious VDJ recombination scenarios. In a later analysis, each TCR beta chain was defined by its CDR3 amino acid sequence together with its V-gene family, and reads lacking a unique V-gene family were excluded. A later analysis removed roughly 590 highly shared, low-generation-probability nucleotide sequences to deal with suspected cross-contamination and a sequencing artifact. In a later analysis, a clonal expansion index was calculated for each public chain from normalized within-repertoire ranks of inferred template counts. A later analysis computed generation probabilities with a VDJ recombination model fitted to out-of-frame rearrangements, and checked the results against IGoR. In a later analysis, hypergeometric tests were used to score TCR-TCR, TCR-HLA and TCR-CMV co-occurrence, with a repertoire-size bias correction applied to TCR pairs. To estimate false discovery rates, a later analysis permuted the HLA or CMV assignments 20 times. In a later analysis, co-occurring TCRs were grouped using DBSCAN, and TCRdist sequence similarity was added for clustering within HLA-allele-positive subsets. For co-occurrence clustering, repertoires with fewer than 30,000 or more than 120,000 public chains were excluded, along with roughly five repertoires with anomalous nucleotide sharing. In TCRdb, the immuneACCESS table is reduced to in-frame sequences with V and J assigned. These tables do not hold every clone; where another copy was compared, an unresolved V gene accounts for under half, and the others remain unexplained. V and J calls plus clone size are reproduced from that table; the DNA served to infer D and trimming. In this sample the table shows 200,000 to 250,000 clones, more than 70% of which occur a single time. The ten largest clones add up to roughly 1.3% of the sample.

This specimen belongs to a study of cytomegalovirus exposure and HLA in healthy donors (dated by TCRdb to about 2017). General notes on the study: In an earlier analysis of 450 to 750 of the donors, approximately 260 Gb of sequence data and 120 million or so unique TCR beta sequences from 150 million to 200 million T cells were reported. The study combined high-throughput TCR immunosequencing, statistical association of individual TCRs with disease status, and machine learning to predict cytomegalovirus infection status. Both class I and class II loci were covered by HLA typing, at four-digit resolution. The study profiled the T cell repertoires of approximately 700 subjects by immunosequencing and related them to cytomegalovirus serostatus. Typing coverage varied by locus: roughly 620-640 donors for A, B, C, DRB1 and DQB1; roughly 500 for DQA1; more than 600 for DPA1; roughly 470 for DPB1. Genome-wide SNP genotypes for about 65% of the roughly 700 donors were used in a later genetic analysis, which treated that subset as a discovery cohort. The study aimed to test whether signatures of past pathogen exposure could be identified by cataloging public T cell receptors. A separate validation cohort of 100 to 150 different subjects was used in addition to the 666-subject first cohort. An earlier analysis of 587 of the donors used high-throughput TCR beta sequencing to judge whether each TCR beta V gene segment behaved as functional or pseudogenic. A later analysis re-examined previously published TCR beta repertoires from more than 650 donors and added high-resolution HLA genotyping to investigate patterns of TCR occurrence. The later analysis used no new phenotypic data to find candidate immune exposures, relying instead on TCR beta sequences and their occurrence across donors. The genetic ancestry cluster associated with self-reported Caucasian donors included approximately 85% of the 300 to 400 genotyped donors. Among some 400 genotyped donors of the cohort, an average of roughly 240,000 unique TCR beta nucleotide sequences were sequenced per donor, 15% to 20% of them non-productive. An early release covering roughly 600 HLA-typed donors comprised about 300 gigabases of sequencing data and approximately 80 million unique TCR sequences. Four or five DR-DQ haplotypes were handled as single units for association and clustering because linkage in the cohort was strong. All discovery cohort repertoires had been generated using a single sequencing platform. Alongside the repertoire data, information on donor age, sex, ethnicity and CMV serostatus was compiled. The study at large found these results: In a later genetic analysis, fewer N-insertions in productive TCRs were reported among donors in an Asian-associated ancestry cluster than the approximately 670-donor mean. In vitro tests confirmed that a few of the cytomegalovirus-associated TCR beta chains recognize cytomegalovirus antigens. Because counts were too low, around 17 rarely observed V segments, including chromosome 9 orphons, were left out of the earlier analysis of over 550 of the donors. Compared with equally common non-associated chains, HLA-associated TCR beta chains in a later analysis were more clonally expanded and had lower generation probabilities. In an earlier analysis of some 640 of the donors, most TCR beta V segments were observed in productive rearrangements about 90% or about 30% of the time, broadly matching IMGT annotations. According to a later analysis, most CMV-associated TCR beta chains appeared to be HLA-restricted, and the HLA associations seemed to be driven largely by CMV exposure. According to a later analysis, TCR association rates differed among HLA loci, with DRB1 alleles showing the most associated TCRs and HLA-C alleles showing the fewest. A later analysis associated roughly 17,000 TCR beta sequences with specific HLA alleles at a false discovery rate of 0.05. Cytomegalovirus status was reported to be diagnosed by the classifier with high specificity and sensitivity in both the original and validation cohorts. Presence/absence analyses assumed roughly uniform sequencing depth across donors, an assumption that may not hold. The authors suggested that the approach could potentially be extended to other disease states and immunological phenotypes. A later genetic analysis associated a missense DCLRE1C variant with V-gene and J-gene trimming of TCR beta chains, and an independent cohort replicated the association. Immune exposure information for the cohort was limited to CMV serostatus. Across donors, most TCR sequences were observed very rarely, whereas some public TCRs were present in many individuals. Linkage disequilibrium might explain the correlated functional status among segregating V segments, but an unknown experimental factor could not be ruled out. A group of highly shared sequence variants was considered likely to be a technical artifact of the sequencing pipeline. This cohort had only TCR beta chains sequenced, and the lack of alpha or paired-chain data limited which features could be detected. When HLA alleles, especially DR and DQ, strongly co-occurred, TCR associations were difficult to assign to individual alleles. Some IMGT-functional V segments, including TRBV6-2 and TRBV6-3, could not be told apart with the 87-base-pair reads, so those segments were excluded. A further reported finding was that TCR beta sequences accurately predicted the HLA-A and HLA-B alleles for most subjects in the first cohort. The study listed approximately 160 TCR beta chains as associated with cytomegalovirus. Because HLA typing was missing for some donors at each locus, association tests included only the typed subset. Several of the top co-occurrence clusters appeared to be linked to parvovirus B19, influenza, CMV and Epstein-Barr virus, according to a later analysis.

In total, 600 or so healthy bone marrow donors made up the cohort. Cohort members were all nominally healthy when sampled, although unrecorded immune exposures were likely present. CMV serostatus was positive for about 270 and negative for 352 of the 666 cohort members, and was not recorded for this donor. A peripheral blood sample was provided by each donor, and peripheral blood mononuclear cells were used for TCR beta sequencing. The Qiagen DNeasy Blood Extraction Kit was used to extract genomic DNA from the blood cell samples. The V and J genes are TRBV19 and TRBJ2-1; the D gene assignment is ambiguous. The clonotype comes from a human donor in good health. The specimen was PBMCs. This receptor has the CDR3 CASSPPALNEQFF. The DNA is as follows: TGTGCCAGTAGTCCCCCCGCACTCAATGAGCAGTTCTTC.